This TCR beta chain appears in the sequencing data of a study of shared clonotypes between healthy human individuals. For the study at large: A donor's plate count was three for CD4 naive and three for CD4 memory; CD8 naive had two and CD8 memory one.

About this clone itself: Its antigen is not identified.

TCRdb's table, derived via immunoSEQ multiplex PCR, lists solely in-frame clones and lacks some. The profile shows more than 2,000,000 clones, about 92% of them singletons. The trim removed 5 bases at V and 3 bases at J, leaving 9 bases unmatched. The CDR3 is made up of 15 amino acids. Germline assignment: CDR1 ENHRY and CDR2 SYGVKD. Study-level results: Clonotypes shared by all four sorted-subset donors had higher generation probabilities than non-shared clonotypes.

The donors, all of them Caucasian adults, lived in Nashville, Tennessee. This chain links TRBV10-3 with TRBJ2-7; 8 bases are shared with TRBD2. Material: naive CD4+ T cells from PBMCs. Subset specified: CD45RA+ positively selected. The receptor was derived from a man between 18 and 35 years old in good health. Some clones in this sample may be carry-over from other donors' samples. CDR3 in DNA: TGTGCCATCAGTAACCCGGGGGGGGCGATCTACGAGCAGTACTTC. It is translated as CAISNPGGAIYEQYF.